The 7 T cell receptor beta chains in this list originate from one sample, sequenced in a study of blood T cell repertoires in COVID-19. TCRdb's copy holds only in-frame clones and misses some; the assay was immunoSEQ multiplex PCR. The sample has 310,000 or so clones, around four fifths seen once; the top ten hold roughly 1.2%. The material sequenced was peripheral blood. Receptors originate from a woman in her fifties or sixties with acute or convalescent COVID-19.

This chain joins TRBV18 and TRBJ1-3; 9 bases align to TRBD1. Germline V gene lookup returns CDR1 KGHSH and CDR2 LQKENI. After removal of 3 bases from V and 4 bases from J, the junction contained 4 bases not matched to a gene. The CDR3 spans 15 residues. CDR3 in amino acids: CASSPIGTGGNTIYF. DNA of the CDR3: TGTGCCAGCTCACCGATCGGGACAGGGGGAAACACCATATATTTT.

The chain uses TRBV5-4 and TRBJ2-7, with 9 positions matching TRBD2. This CDR3 spans 15 amino acids. V shed 4 bases, J shed 3 bases, and the junction held 8 bases outside the gene matches. Looked up from germline, CDR1 is SGHNT and CDR2 is YYREEE (reference sequence). CDR3: CASSHKLAGGYEQYF. CDR3 sequence (DNA): TGTGCCAGCAGCCATAAACTAGCGGGCGGCTACGAGCAGTACTTC.

The chain has TRBV4-2 and TRBJ2-3, with a possible D match to TRBD2 (7 bases). CDR3 length: 17 amino acids. CDR1 LGHNA and CDR2 YNFKEQ come from the germline V gene. V was trimmed by 5 bases and J by 4 bases, leaving 22 bases between them. DNA of the CDR3: TGTGCCAGCAGCTCCGGGGGGCTAGCGAGCATTCCAGATACGCAGTATTTT. This codes for CASSSGGLASIPDTQYF.

The genes are TRBV3-1 (or the pseudogene TRBV3-2) and TRBJ2-1; 12 positions agree with TRBD2. Trimming took 4 bases from V and 11 from J; bases not matched to a gene: 6. Looked up from germline, CDR1 is LGHDT and CDR2 is YNNKEL (reference sequence). The CDR3 has 14 residues. For the CDR3, the DNA is TGTGCCAGCAGCCTCTCGACTAGCGGGAGAAAGCAGTTCTTC. It yields the protein CASSLSTSGRKQFF.

The gene calls are TRBV5-1 and TRBJ1-1, with D perhaps matching TRBD1 (6 bases). Germline CDR1 reads SGHRS; CDR2 reads YFSETQ. The CDR3 consists of 13 residues. The V and J ends lost 2 bases and 7 bases respectively, with 12 bases between them. The CDR3 region is CASSLGGKSEAFF. The CDR3 coding sequence is TGCGCCAGCAGCTTAGGGGGAAAGAGTGAAGCTTTCTTT.

This clone showed up just once. The gene calls are TRBV5-1 and TRBJ1-5; no clear D. The CDR3 length is 15 residues. V was shortened by 0 bases and J by 0 bases, with 7 bases between the two germline ends. Germline V CDR1 and CDR2: SGHRS, YFSETQ. The CDR3: CASSLGGNSNQPQHF. Here the CDR3 DNA reads TGCGCCAGCAGCTTGGGAGGGAATAGCAATCAGCCCCAGCATTTT. The full variable domain, rest sourced from reference TRBV5-1 and TRBJ1-5, is KAGVTQTPRYLIKTRGQQVTLSCSPISGHRSVSWYQQTPGQGLQFLFEYFSETQRNKGNFPGRFSGRQFSNSRSEMNVSTLELGDSALYLCASSLGGNSNQPQHFGDGTRLSIL.

This clone came up a few times. The V and J genes are TRBV20-1 and TRBJ2-1; tentatively, D is TRBD2 (5 bases). The germline CDR1 and CDR2 sequences are DFQATT and SNEGSKA (reference sequence). V gave up 3 bases and J gave up 5 bases, with 14 bases separating them. The CDR3 totals 14 residues. Written as DNA, the CDR3 is TGCAGTGCTAGTACTCCACTCGGGAACAATGAGCAGTTCTTC. This codes for CSASTPLGNNEQFF.